The 30 T cell receptor beta chains reported below all come from one sample, sequenced in a study of regulatory T cells in long-lasting Graves disease. The TCR beta library used iRepertoire HTBI primers with Arm-PCR amplification of CDR3. TCRdb reanalysed the multiplex PCR reads using MiXCR and keeps one entry per CDR3 protein. Of approximately 540,000 distinct CDR3 sequences in the sample, more than 10% were seen once. Time point described: newly diagnosed GD, antithyroid drugs for less than 3 months. From RNA extracted from PBMCs, the TCR library was made. The same data also went into a second study, on T cells in Graves' hyperthyroidism and ophthalmopathy.

Here the sequenced sample was peripheral blood mononuclear cells (PBMCs), taken at new diagnosis, from a patient treated with antithyroid drugs. The receptors stem from a young woman with Graves disease.

This clonotype occurred many times. The chain recombines TRBV7-9 with TRBJ2-2; D gene uncertain. Germline CDR1 and CDR2: SEHNR and FQNEAQ (reference sequence). Trimming took 3 bases from V and 7 from J, leaving 3 bases between them. This CDR3 spans 11 amino acids. Here the CDR3 reads CASSFHGELFF. The CDR3 DNA reads as TGTGCCAGCAGCTTTCACGGGGAGCTGTTTTTT. Complete variable domain (other parts from reference TRBV7-9 and TRBJ2-2): DTGVSQNPRHKITKRGQNVTFRCDPISEHNRLYWYRQTLGQGPEFLTYFQNEAQLEKSRLLSDRFSAERPKGSFSTLEIQRTEQGDSAMYLCASSFHGELFFGEGSRLTVL.

This clonotype showed up many times. The CDR3 spells CASSHFRVQETQYF. The CDR3 DNA reads as TGTGCCAGCAGCCATTTCAGGGTTCAAGAGACCCAGTACTTC. The chain uses TRBV3-1 and TRBJ2-5, with D maybe TRBD1 (5 bases). Trimming removed 3 bases at V and 2 bases at J, with 10 bases between. In germline, CDR1 is LGHDT, CDR2 YNNKEL (reference sequence). CDR3 size: 14 residues.

This clonotype has a count of ten or more. V is TRBV7-3 and J is TRBJ2-1; D assignment may be TRBD1 or TRBD2 (5 bases each). The V gene's germline CDR1 is SGHTA and CDR2 FQGTGA. The CDR3 extends over 18 amino acids. Trimming took off 2 bases at V and 5 bases at J, with 22 bases between the two ends. CDR3 nucleotide sequence: TGTGCCAGCAGCTTAGGCCGCCAGGGCACAAGCGGACACAATGAGCAGTTCTTC. Translation: CASSLGRQGTSGHNEQFF.

This clonotype was seen ten or more times. The CDR3 DNA follows: TGTGCCACCAGTGATTCCGCAGGGGCGGGTGCTGAGCAGTTCTTC. Residues: CATSDSAGAGAEQFF. The chain has TRBV24-1 and TRBJ2-1; D is perhaps TRBD1 (6 bases). V lost 2 bases and J 9 bases, leaving 16 bases between the germline ends. The CDR3 contains 15 residues. In germline, CDR1 is KGHDR, CDR2 SFDVKD.

There are many counts of this clonotype. This chain connects TRBV6-1 to TRBJ1-1, with D unclear. The CDR3 is 12 amino acids. In germline, CDR1 is MNHNS, CDR2 SASEGT. V was shortened by 4 bases and J by 0 bases, with 3 bases between the two germline ends. The CDR3 bases are TGTGCCAGCAGTGCGATGAACACTGAAGCTTTCTTT. This codes for CASSAMNTEAFF.

This clonotype showed up just a few times. V usage is TRBV14 and J usage is TRBJ2-6; D is unresolved. CDR1 SGHDN and CDR2 FVKESK come from the germline V gene. The CDR3 runs 15 residues. The V gene lost 4 bases and the J gene lost 7 bases, with 14 bases spanning the gap. Written as DNA, the CDR3 is TGTGCCAGCAGCCCGCAGGCGCTGAAAGCCAACGTCCTGACTTTC. It is translated as CASSPQALKANVLTF.

In this sample, this clonotype turned up many times. The rearrangement joins TRBV2 to TRBJ1-5, with TRBD1 identical over 7 bases. After removal of 3 bases from V and 1 base from J, the junction contained 9 bases not matched to a gene. Germline V gene data show CDR1 as SNHLY and CDR2 as FYNNEI. The CDR3 runs 17 residues. CDR3 loop: CASSEGLTGSSNQPQHF. In nucleotides, the CDR3 is TGTGCCAGCAGTGAGGGACTGACAGGGTCCAGCAATCAGCCCCAGCATTTT.

This clonotype occurred many times. V usage is TRBV11-2 and J usage is TRBJ2-7; 9 bases align to TRBD2. Per germline, CDR1 SGHAT and CDR2 FQNNGV. The CDR3 extends over 16 amino acids. The V and J ends lost 5 bases and 5 bases, in that order; junction bases with no gene match: 13. Here the CDR3 reads CASSLFGLAGTNEQYF. DNA for the CDR3: TGTGCCAGCAGCCTTTTCGGGCTAGCGGGAACGAACGAGCAGTACTTC.

CDR3 bases: TGTGCCAGCGGCGCCACAGGGTTTTCTGACTATGGCTACACCTTC. Translated, it gives CASGATGFSDYGYTF. The chain uses TRBV2 and TRBJ1-2; a weak D match, TRBD1 (6 bases). The germline gives CDR1 SNHLY, CDR2 FYNNEI. Trimming removed 8 bases at V and 3 bases at J, with 19 bases between. The CDR3 totals 15 residues.

In this sample, this clonotype turned up many times. This chain connects TRBV5-1 to TRBJ1-2, with D possibly being TRBD1 (5 bases). V lost 3 bases, J lost 7 bases, and 16 bases lay in between. Germline values: CDR1 SGHRS, CDR2 YFSETQ. The CDR3 has 14 amino acids. The CDR3 spells CASSSSREVAGYTF. The CDR3 DNA is TGCGCCAGCAGCTCCTCCAGGGAGGTTGCTGGCTACACCTTC.

As concerns this clonotype: Likely a read error: the CDR3 ends without its conserved phenylalanine or tryptophan. This chain links TRBV20-1 with TRBJ2-7, with 9 bases that match TRBD1. From germline, CDR1 is DFQATT and CDR2 SNEGSKA (reference sequence). V lost 1 base, J lost 2 bases, and 12 bases stayed unmatched. This CDR3 has 17 amino acids. CDR3 nucleotide sequence: TGCAGTGCTAGAGGGATTACAGGGGGCACTCAGACCTACGAGCAGTACTTG. It codes for CSARGITGGTQTYEQYL.

The rearrangement joins TRBV7-9 to TRBJ2-7, with D possibly TRBD1 on 6 matching bases. The CDR3 extends over 16 amino acids. Per germline, CDR1 SEHNR and CDR2 FQNEAQ (reference sequence). V was shortened by 9 bases and J by 3 bases, with 24 bases between the two germline ends. CDR3: CASSHRQGTDLYEQYF. Here the CDR3 DNA reads TGTGCCAGTAGTCATCGGCAGGGGACGGACCTCTACGAGCAGTACTTC.

This clonotype was seen ten or more times. The V gene is TRBV4-1, the J gene TRBJ1-6, with 8 nucleotides matching TRBD1. Germline V gene lookup returns CDR1 MGHRA and CDR2 YSYEKL. The CDR3 runs to 15 residues. V lost 4 bases and J lost 6; bases outside the gene matches: 5. The CDR3 DNA reads as TGCGCCAGCAGCCGCGCAGGGGGCCCTAATTCACCCCTCCACTTT. This translates into CASSRAGGPNSPLHF.

Many counts were recorded for this clonotype. The chain joins TRBV7-9 to TRBJ1-1; no definite D call. Germline V gives CDR1 SEHNR, CDR2 FQNEAQ (reference sequence). The CDR3 length is 15 residues. V was clipped by 0 bases and J by 1 base, with 9 bases between them. The CDR3: CASSLAGWQNTEAFF. For the CDR3, the DNA is TGTGCCAGCAGCTTAGCCGGTTGGCAGAACACTGAAGCTTTCTTT.

This clonotype was counted at least ten times. CDR3 in amino acids: CSARKRGSYYGYTF. The CDR3 nucleotides are TGCAGTGCTAGGAAAAGGGGCAGTTACTATGGCTACACCTTC. This rearrangement joins TRBV20-1 to TRBJ1-2, with D perhaps matching TRBD1 (5 bases). V gave up 3 bases and J gave up 3 bases, with 14 bases separating them. The length of the CDR3 is 14 residues. Germline lookup yields CDR1 DFQATT and CDR2 SNEGSKA (reference sequence).

This clonotype occurred a few times. The V gene is TRBV5-1, the J gene TRBJ2-1; 10 bases agree with TRBD2. This CDR3 region has 16 residues. Per the germline V gene, CDR1 is SGHRS and CDR2 is YFSETQ. Trimming removed 0 bases from V and 4 bases from J; junction bases left unmatched: 4. The CDR3 DNA reads as TGCGCCAGCAGCTTGGAAGGACTAGCGGTGTACAATGAGCAGTTCTTC. This sequence encodes CASSLEGLAVYNEQFF.

About this clonotype: A read error is possible here, since a much larger clone lies one base away. Here the CDR3 DNA reads TGTGTCAGCAGCCCCAGCTCGCCAGCTTACAATGAGCAGTTCTTC. It is translated as CVSSPSSPAYNEQFF. The chain links TRBV11-1 to TRBJ2-1; D gene unclear. Germline V gives CDR1 SGHAT, CDR2 FQDESV (reference sequence). The CDR3 spans 15 residues.

The sample holds a few counts of this clonotype. This sequence joins TRBV5-1 and TRBJ2-3; D possibly corresponds to TRBD1 (6 bases). This CDR3 comprises 15 residues. The germline gives CDR1 SGHRS, CDR2 YFSETQ. Trimming pared 6 bases from V and 4 bases from J, leaving 18 bases between. The CDR3 reads CASNPGRAGADTQYF. The CDR3 DNA is TGCGCCAGCAACCCCGGTAGGGCAGGGGCAGATACGCAGTATTTT.

This clonotype was counted at least ten times. The chain is built from TRBV2 and TRBJ2-3, with 10 bases aligning to TRBD2. V trimming: 7 bases; J trimming: 2 bases; junction bases outside the gene matches: 3. Germline V gives CDR1 SNHLY, CDR2 FYNNEI. The CDR3 length is 14 residues. CDR3 bases: TGTGCCAGCATAGCGGGAGGCCCCACAGATACGCAGTATTTT. Translation: CASIAGGPTDTQYF. Looking up the rest from reference TRBV2 and TRBJ2-3 gives the full variable domain: EPEVTQTPSHQVTQMGQEVILRCVPISNHLYFYWYRQILGQKVEFLVSFYNNEISEKSEIFDDQFSVERPDGSNFTLKIRSTKLEDSAMYFCASIAGGPTDTQYFGPGTRLTVL.

This clonotype was seen repeatedly, ten times or more. The J gene is TRBJ2-1, the V gene TRBV6-5; TRBD2 might be the D (5 bases). V dropped 0 bases and J dropped 2 bases, with 14 bases sitting between them. The CDR3 covers 17 residues. Germline V gene data show CDR1 as MNHEY and CDR2 as SVGAGI. CDR3 sequence (DNA): TGTGCCAGCAGTTACTCTTTACTAGGCGGGCCCTACAATGAGCAGTTCTTC. Translating gives CASSYSLLGGPYNEQFF.

V and J are TRBV19 and TRBJ2-1; D gene ambiguous. The CDR3 totals 16 residues. Germline assignment: CDR1 LNHDA and CDR2 SQIVND (reference sequence). The V gene lost 3 bases and the J gene lost 2 bases, with 14 bases spanning the gap. The CDR3 region is CASSIPWASTYNEQFF. The DNA for the CDR3 is TGTGCCAGTAGTATCCCGTGGGCGTCAACCTACAATGAGCAGTTCTTC. The whole variable domain, filled in from reference TRBV19 and TRBJ2-1, reads DGGITQSPKYLFRKEGQNVTLSCEQNLNHDAMYWYRQDPGQGLRLIYYSQIVNDFQKGDIAEGYSVSREKKESFPLTVTSAQKNPTAFYLCASSIPWASTYNEQFFGPGTRLTVL.

This clonotype was counted at least ten times. DNA of the CDR3: TGTGCCAGCATAGATGGGGAATACGCCGGGGAGCTGTTTTTT. It translates to CASIDGEYAGELFF. V is TRBV2 and J is TRBJ2-2; D remains ambiguous. From germline, CDR1 is SNHLY and CDR2 FYNNEI. Trimming pared 7 bases from V and 6 bases from J, leaving 15 bases between. This CDR3 is 14 amino acids long. The full variable domain, its missing parts supplied by reference TRBV2 and TRBJ2-2, is EPEVTQTPSHQVTQMGQEVILRCVPISNHLYFYWYRQILGQKVEFLVSFYNNEISEKSEIFDDQFSVERPDGSNFTLKIRSTKLEDSAMYFCASIDGEYAGELFFGEGSRLTVL.

Many counts were recorded for this clonotype. The V call is TRBV3-1, the J call TRBJ1-2; D possibly corresponds to TRBD1 (5 bases). Trimming cost V 6 bases and J 4 bases, with 15 bases left between them. The germline V gene encodes CDR1 LGHDT and CDR2 YNNKEL (reference sequence). The CDR3 contains 14 residues. The CDR3 protein is CASSFGASLYGYTF. The CDR3 DNA sequence: TGTGCCAGCAGTTTCGGGGCCTCACTCTATGGCTACACCTTC.

There are many counts of this clonotype. The chain recombines TRBV9 with TRBJ2-3; perhaps TRBD2 as D (5 bases). The CDR3 runs 15 residues. CDR1 is SGDLS and CDR2 is YYNGEE in the germline V gene. V was pared by 0 bases and J by 0 bases, with 8 bases between. The CDR3 loop is CASSVGLPSTDTQYF. DNA for the CDR3: TGTGCCAGCAGCGTAGGACTACCCAGCACAGATACGCAGTATTTT. The whole variable domain, filled in from reference TRBV9 and TRBJ2-3, reads DSGVTQTPKHLITATGQRVTLRCSPRSGDLSVYWYQQSLDQGLQFLIQYYNGEERAKGNILERFSAQQFPDLHSELNLSSLELGDSALYFCASSVGLPSTDTQYFGPGTRLTVL.

In its sample, this clonotype was seen many times. J is TRBJ1-5 and V is TRBV6-5; D might be TRBD1 (5 bases). Germline CDR1 reads MNHEY; CDR2 reads SVGAGI. Trimming cost V 2 bases and J 0 bases, with 8 bases left between them. The CDR3 loop spans 15 amino acids. For the CDR3, the DNA is TGTGCCAGCAGTTACGGGGGACCTAGCAATCAGCCCCAGCATTTT. This translates into CASSYGGPSNQPQHF.

This clonotype occurred a few times. V is TRBV18 and J is TRBJ2-7; the D is unclear. The V end was cut by 5 bases, the J end by 6 bases, with 8 bases between. The CDR3 is made up of 11 amino acids. CDR1 KGHSH and CDR2 LQKENI come from the germline V gene. The CDR3 sequence: CASSSRVEQYF. In DNA form, the CDR3 reads TGTGCCAGCTCATCTAGGGTCGAGCAGTACTTC.

This clonotype was seen many times. The V call is TRBV3-1, the J call TRBJ2-1, with 14 bases lining up with TRBD2. Germline V gene data show CDR1 as LGHDT and CDR2 as YNNKEL (reference sequence). Trimming removed 0 bases from V and 6 bases from J; junction bases left unmatched: 7. There are 18 residues in the CDR3. The CDR3 loop is CASSQDQVGLAGGNEQFF. The DNA for the CDR3 is TGTGCCAGCAGCCAAGATCAAGTTGGACTAGCGGGAGGCAATGAGCAGTTCTTC.

The chain joins TRBV6-2 or TRBV6-3 to TRBJ1-5; 7 bases align to TRBD1. The CDR3 contains 16 residues. J lost 0 bases, V lost 6 bases, and 8 bases had no gene match. The germline gives CDR1 MNHEY, CDR2 SVGEGT. The chain's CDR3 is CASSRDSLYSNQPQHF. The CDR3 DNA reads as TGTGCCAGCAGCCGGGACAGCCTTTATAGCAATCAGCCCCAGCATTTT.

There are many counts of this clonotype. The genes are TRBV4-2 and TRBJ2-7; D is uncertain. Trimming took off 0 bases at V and 0 bases at J, with 12 bases between the two ends. The CDR3 totals 16 residues. Germline V gene data show CDR1 as LGHNA and CDR2 as YNFKEQ. The chain's CDR3 is CASSQDYEAPSYEQYF. The DNA of the CDR3 is TGTGCCAGCAGCCAAGATTACGAGGCCCCCTCCTACGAGCAGTACTTC.

This clonotype appeared many times. This chain uses TRBV28 with TRBJ1-3, with no clear D. This CDR3 spans 12 amino acids. Between the trimmed V and J ends, which lost 5 bases and 3 bases, there was a span of 5 bases. The germline gives CDR1 MDHEN, CDR2 SYDVKM. The chain's CDR3 is CASSASGNTIYF. The CDR3 DNA reads TGTGCCAGCAGTGCGAGTGGAAACACCATATATTTT. Full variable domain (outside the CDR3, taken from reference TRBV28 and TRBJ1-3): DVKVTQSSRYLVKRTGEKVFLECVQDMDHENMFWYRQDPGLGLRLIYFSYDVKMKEKGDIPEGYSVSREKKERFSLILESASTNQTSMYLCASSASGNTIYFGEGSWLTVV.